This TCR beta chain stems from a study of T cell responses to AZD1222 COVID-19 vaccine. General study points: The breadth and depth of Spike-specific TCRs increased once two AZD1222 doses had been given. Of spike-specific TCRs, nearly half reportedly target regions left unmutated in variants. The span of vaccine-associated CD4 TCRs extended across spike, with dominance at 160-218 and 743-854.

In the case of this clone: Its antigen remains unidentified.

This CDR3 has 16 amino acids. Deletions cut 5 bases from V and 4 bases from J, with 20 bases between. The V gene's germline CDR1 is SEHNR and CDR2 FQNEAQ (reference sequence). Samples with a second dose at about 4 or about 12 weeks were pooled together. The method was immunoSEQ multiplex PCR; TCRdb's version includes in-frame clones alone and lacks a portion of them. This table holds tens of thousands of clones, roughly 89% found once. The sequence was collected from an adult who received the AZD1222 COVID-19 vaccine. The gene calls are TRBV7-9 and TRBJ1-1, with no clear D. The source was peripheral blood, collected 28 days after the second AZD1222 dose. The CDR3 sequence: CASSPSLGGWGTEAFF. The CDR3 nucleotides read TGTGCCAGCAGCCCCTCCTTGGGAGGGTGGGGCACTGAAGCTTTCTTT.